The 26 T cell receptor beta chains presented below share a single source sample, sequenced in a study of OX40 agonist ivuxolimab in advanced cancers. Assay: immunoSEQ multiplex PCR; the TCRdb copy retains only in-frame clones and omits some. The top ten clones hold about 4% of a sample with fewer than 80,000 clones, 85% of them seen once. Sequencing used CD4+ or CD8+ T cells sorted from blood, obtained in a trial of the OX40 agonist ivuxolimab. These receptors originate from an adult with an advanced solid tumor such as melanoma, head and neck, liver or kidney cancer.

In DNA form, the CDR3 reads TGCAGCGTTCAACCCCAAGAGACCCAGTACTTC. Encoded protein: CSVQPQETQYF. The V call is TRBV29-1, the J call TRBJ2-5; D uncertain. Trimming removed 5 bases from V and 1 base from J, with 5 bases in between. Germline V gives CDR1 SQVTM, CDR2 ANQGSEA. This CDR3 is 11 amino acids long. The full variable domain, its missing parts supplied by reference TRBV29-1 and TRBJ2-5, is SAVISQKPSRDICQRGTSLTIQCQVDSQVTMMFWYRQQPGQSLTLIATANQGSEATYESGFVIDKFPISRPNLTFSTLTVSNMSPEDSSIYLCSVQPQETQYFGPGTRLLVL.

The genes are TRBV19 and TRBJ2-5; 7 nucleotides agree with TRBD2. The CDR3 has 18 residues. Germline V lookup: CDR1 LNHDA, CDR2 SQIVND (reference sequence). The V segment lost 5 bases and the J segment 5 bases; nucleotides outside the gene matches: 20. CDR3 DNA: TGTGCCAGTAGTGCCCAGAGAAGACTAGCCCCAGGCGGGGAGACCCAGTACTTC. It encodes CASSAQRRLAPGGETQYF.

This clone was detected only a few times. The rearrangement joins TRBV30 to TRBJ1-6; D is ambiguous. The CDR3 runs 16 residues. The V end lost 1 base, the J end lost 10 bases, and 20 bases lay between the germline ends. Germline-derived CDR1 and CDR2 are GTSNPN and SVGIG (reference sequence). In nucleotides, the CDR3 is TGTGCCTGGAGTGCCCCTTATAGAGGGCTAGCATCACCCCTCCACTTT. It codes for CAWSAPYRGLASPLHF. The full variable domain, completed using reference TRBV30 and TRBJ1-6, is SQTIHQWPATLVQPVGSPLSLECTVEGTSNPNLYWYRQAAGRGLQLLFYSVGIGQISSEVPQNLSASRPQDRQFILSSKKLLLSDSGFYLCAWSAPYRGLASPLHFGNGTRLTVT.

This chain connects TRBV7-6 to TRBJ1-5, with 7 bases aligning to TRBD1. This CDR3 has 15 amino acids. Trimming took 1 base from V and 4 from J; bases not matched to a gene: 4. Germline CDR1 and CDR2: SGHVS and FNYEAQ. The CDR3 DNA sequence: TGTGCCAGCAGCTTAGGGACAGGTGGAAATCAGCCCCAGCATTTT. Translated: CASSLGTGGNQPQHF.

The chain recombines TRBV2 with TRBJ2-7; D gene ambiguous. Germline CDR1 SNHLY, CDR2 FYNNEI. This CDR3 comprises 11 residues. Trimming shortened V by 2 bases and J by 5 bases, and 4 bases separated the two germline ends. The CDR3 sequence is CASSEPNEQYF. Here the CDR3 DNA reads TGTGCCAGCAGTGAACCGAACGAGCAGTACTTC.

V is TRBV30 and J is TRBJ1-2, with 8 bases that match TRBD1. V shed 5 bases and J 6 bases; nucleotides not matched to a gene: 14. This CDR3 is 15 amino acids long. CDR1 is GTSNPN, CDR2 SVGIG, per germline (reference sequence). Here the CDR3 reads CAWVNGQGKFDGYTF. CDR3 coding DNA: TGTGCCTGGGTGAACGGACAGGGAAAATTTGATGGCTACACCTTC.

This clone has only one observation. V is TRBV18 and J is TRBJ1-2; TRBD1 agrees at 9 bases. CDR1 is KGHSH and CDR2 is LQKENI in the germline V gene. The CDR3 sequence is 16 residues long. Unmatched junction bases numbered 10, after V lost 3 bases and J lost 5 bases. For the CDR3, the DNA is TGTGCCAGCTCACCTCGAAAAGGGGACAGGGCTTATGGCTACACCTTC. It encodes CASSPRKGDRAYGYTF. Drawing the rest from reference TRBV18 and TRBJ1-2, the complete variable domain is NAGVMQNPRHLVRRRGQEARLRCSPMKGHSHVYWYRQLPEEGLKFMVYLQKENIIDESGMPKERFSAEFPKEGPSILRIQQVVRGDSAAYFCASSPRKGDRAYGYTFGSGTRLTVV.

The chain links TRBV30 to TRBJ1-5; possibly TRBD1 for D (5 bases). CDR3 length: 13 residues. Trimming cost V 2 bases and J 11 bases, with 16 bases left between them. Germline V gene data show CDR1 as GTSNPN and CDR2 as SVGIG (reference sequence). CDR3 residues: CAWSTSGVLAQHF. The CDR3 nucleotides are TGTGCCTGGAGTACGTCGGGGGTATTAGCCCAGCATTTT.

This clone was observed a handful of times. The chain combines TRBV7-2 with TRBJ1-5, with 7 bases matching TRBD1. V was clipped by 4 bases and J by 6 bases; unmatched bases: 9. Germline values: CDR1 SGHTA, CDR2 FQGNSA. This CDR3 comprises 15 residues. CDR3 DNA sequence: TGTGCCAGCAGCTCCGCAGGCAGGGGGAGTCAGCCCCAGCATTTT. This gives the protein CASSSAGRGSQPQHF.

This clone has a handful of counts. The rearrangement joins TRBV6-1 to TRBJ1-6, with 8 bases fitting TRBD1. The CDR3 loop spans 15 amino acids. Germline V gives CDR1 MNHNS, CDR2 SASEGT. Losses at the gene ends were 1 base for V and 5 bases for J; bases not matched to a gene: 1. CDR3 in amino acids: CASSEGRGHNSPLHF. CDR3 sequence (DNA): TGTGCCAGCAGTGAAGGCAGGGGGCATAATTCACCCCTCCACTTT.

The rearrangement links TRBV19 to TRBJ1-1; unclear D gene. Germline values: CDR1 LNHDA, CDR2 SQIVND (reference sequence). V was trimmed by 6 bases and J by 0 bases, leaving 2 bases between them. This CDR3 contains 11 residues. CDR3: CASSLNTEAFF. CDR3 coding DNA: TGTGCCAGTAGCCTGAACACTGAAGCTTTCTTT.

This chain uses TRBV7-8 with TRBJ1-5; D gene unclear. With 3 bases removed from V and 4 bases from J, the gap between germline ends came to 10 bases. This CDR3 spans 14 amino acids. CDR1 is SGHVS and CDR2 is FQNEAQ in the germline V gene. The CDR3, as DNA: TGTGCCAGCAGCTTCCGAACCTCAAATCAGCCCCAGCATTTT. It specifies CASSFRTSNQPQHF.

J is TRBJ1-4 and V is TRBV7-9; 8 nucleotides align to TRBD1. The length of the CDR3 is 12 residues. In germline, CDR1 is SEHNR, CDR2 FQNEAQ (reference sequence). The junction had 5 bases not matched to a gene; V was cut back by 6 bases and J by 11 bases. In DNA, the CDR3 is TGTGCCAGCAGTCAGGGGGCGCGTAAACTGTTTTTT. It encodes CASSQGARKLFF.

This chain joins TRBV5-1 and TRBJ2-5, with a tentative D call TRBD2 (6 bases). Trimming removed 0 bases at V and 3 bases at J, with 15 bases between. The CDR3 has 16 amino acids. The V gene's germline CDR1 is SGHRS and CDR2 YFSETQ. The CDR3 reads CASSLERRRGKETQYF. In nucleotides, the CDR3 is TGCGCCAGCAGCTTGGAGAGGCGGAGGGGCAAAGAGACCCAGTACTTC.

The V call is TRBV19, the J call TRBJ1-1; 8 bases match TRBD1. The junction had 4 bases not matched to a gene; V was cut back by 10 bases and J by 3 bases. Germline V lookup: CDR1 LNHDA, CDR2 SQIVND (reference sequence). The CDR3 loop spans 12 amino acids. The CDR3 reads CATRQGYTEAFF. The CDR3 DNA sequence: TGTGCCACCCGACAGGGGTACACTGAAGCTTTCTTT.

This chain connects TRBV28 to TRBJ1-3; 7 bases align to TRBD1. Germline lookup yields CDR1 MDHEN and CDR2 SYDVKM. Trimming took 1 base from V and 4 from J; bases not matched to a gene: 7. CDR3 length equals 16 residues. The CDR3 DNA reads TGTGCCAGCAGTTTATTAATCGGACAGGTGGGAAACACCATATATTTT. Protein sequence: CASSLLIGQVGNTIYF.

V gene TRBV6-5 combines with J gene TRBJ1-5; 7 nucleotides match TRBD1. J gave up 2 bases and V 4 bases, and 8 bases lay outside the gene matches. Looked up from germline, CDR1 is MNHEY and CDR2 is SVGAGI. The CDR3 consists of 16 residues. CDR3 loop: CASSLQGLRGNQPQHF. CDR3 sequence (DNA): TGTGCCAGCAGTTTACAGGGGCTAAGGGGCAATCAGCCCCAGCATTTT.

The chain joins TRBV28 to TRBJ2-7; perhaps TRBD1 as D (5 bases). The CDR3 extends over 14 amino acids. With 6 bases removed from V and 0 bases from J, the gap between germline ends came to 12 bases. Germline CDR1 MDHEN, CDR2 SYDVKM. CDR3 amino acids: CASRPGPSSYEQYF. CDR3 DNA sequence: TGTGCCAGCAGACCAGGGCCTAGCTCCTACGAGCAGTACTTC.

This chain connects TRBV6-5 to TRBJ1-1; D call uncertain. The CDR3 has 15 residues. Looked up from germline, CDR1 is MNHEY and CDR2 is SVGAGI. The ends were cut back, 1 base at V and 5 bases at J, with 14 bases in the middle. This CDR3 is CASSYLSRGYTEAFF. The CDR3 DNA sequence: TGTGCCAGCAGTTACTTGTCACGAGGGTATACTGAAGCTTTCTTT.

The rearrangement joins TRBV28 to TRBJ1-1; no clear D gene. The CDR3 sequence is 14 residues long. V was shortened by 5 bases and J by 5 bases, with 15 bases between the two germline ends. Germline CDR1 MDHEN, CDR2 SYDVKM. The CDR3 spells CASSAAGTKTEAFF. The CDR3 DNA follows: TGTGCCAGCAGTGCCGCGGGCACCAAGACTGAAGCTTTCTTT. The whole variable domain, filled in from reference TRBV28 and TRBJ1-1, reads DVKVTQSSRYLVKRTGEKVFLECVQDMDHENMFWYRQDPGLGLRLIYFSYDVKMKEKGDIPEGYSVSREKKERFSLILESASTNQTSMYLCASSAAGTKTEAFFGQGTRLTVV.

The chain links TRBV5-1 to TRBJ2-1; 7 bases fit TRBD2. Trimming took 1 base from V and 13 from J; bases not matched to a gene: 5. Germline V lookup: CDR1 SGHRS, CDR2 YFSETQ. The CDR3 loop spans 12 amino acids. CDR3 bases: TGCGCCAGCAGCTTGTCAGGACTAGTTCAGTTCTTC. Translation: CASSLSGLVQFF. The full variable domain, in which reference TRBV5-1 and TRBJ2-1 provide the parts outside the CDR3, is KAGVTQTPRYLIKTRGQQVTLSCSPISGHRSVSWYQQTPGQGLQFLFEYFSETQRNKGNFPGRFSGRQFSNSRSEMNVSTLELGDSALYLCASSLSGLVQFFGPGTRLTVL.

The chain carries TRBV29-1 and TRBJ1-2; TRBD1 agrees at 8 bases. The V segment lost 5 bases and the J segment 5 bases; nucleotides outside the gene matches: 16. The CDR3 has 16 amino acids. Germline CDR1 SQVTM, CDR2 ANQGSEA. The CDR3 bases are TGCAGCGTTTATTGGTCTAGGCCAGACAGGGGATATGGCTACACCTTC. Amino acid sequence: CSVYWSRPDRGYGYTF. The variable domain in full, with the rest retrieved from reference TRBV29-1 and TRBJ1-2, is SAVISQKPSRDICQRGTSLTIQCQVDSQVTMMFWYRQQPGQSLTLIATANQGSEATYESGFVIDKFPISRPNLTFSTLTVSNMSPEDSSIYLCSVYWSRPDRGYGYTFGSGTRLTVV.

The chain recombines TRBV19 with TRBJ1-3; a weak D match, TRBD1 (5 bases). From germline, CDR1 is LNHDA and CDR2 SQIVND (reference sequence). The CDR3 runs 13 residues. The V and J ends lost 7 bases and 2 bases respectively, with 9 bases between them. CDR3 sequence reads: CASTRGPGNTIYF. The CDR3 nucleotides read TGTGCCAGTACAAGGGGCCCTGGAAACACCATATATTTT. Drawing the rest from reference TRBV19 and TRBJ1-3, the complete variable domain is DGGITQSPKYLFRKEGQNVTLSCEQNLNHDAMYWYRQDPGQGLRLIYYSQIVNDFQKGDIAEGYSVSREKKESFPLTVTSAQKNPTAFYLCASTRGPGNTIYFGEGSWLTVV.

The rearrangement joins TRBV10-1 to TRBJ2-5; D remains unclear. V was trimmed by 2 bases and J by 2 bases, leaving 9 bases between them. The CDR3 is made up of 14 amino acids. In germline, CDR1 is WNHNN, CDR2 SYGVQD (reference sequence). Written as DNA, the CDR3 is TGCGCCAGCAGTGAGAACAGAGATCAAGAGACCCAGTACTTC. Protein product: CASSENRDQETQYF.

The chain recombines TRBV9 with TRBJ2-7; 10 nucleotides line up with TRBD2. The CDR3 runs to 15 residues. From germline, CDR1 is SGDLS and CDR2 YYNGEE. V trimming: 4 bases; J trimming: 2 bases; junction bases outside the gene matches: 6. In DNA, the CDR3 is TGTGCCAGCAGCAAACTAGCGGGGATAACCTACGAGCAGTACTTC. Its translation: CASSKLAGITYEQYF.

The V and J genes are TRBV12-5 and TRBJ2-3; no firm D call. Trimming pared 6 bases from V and 1 base from J, leaving 8 bases between. Germline V gene sequence: CDR1 LGHNT, CDR2 FRNRAP. CDR3 length: 13 residues. The CDR3 spells CASGKSGTDTQYF. CDR3 DNA: TGTGCTAGTGGAAAATCAGGCACAGATACGCAGTATTTT.